Below, one T cell receptor beta chain is given with its context. What it binds is unknown. Data came from immunoSEQ multiplex PCR; TCRdb stores just in-frame clones and leaves some out. The sample consists of just over 40,000 clones, roughly 84% of them appearing once. This entry comes from a study of STAT5B mutations in CD4+ large granular lymphocyte leukemia. The study's findings and limits: Without putative leukemic clones, patient CD4-sorted repertoires remained more clonal than healthy CD4+ repertoires. Compared with healthy controls (2/35), patient top clones favored TRBV06 (8/27).

V was pared by 7 bases and J by 5 bases, with 11 bases between. The CDR3 has 12 residues. The germline gives CDR1 SNHLY, CDR2 FYNNEI. This TCR was sampled from a human donor in good health. Sequencing used CD4+ T cells from blood buffy coats. The chain employs TRBV2 and TRBJ1-2, with D perhaps TRBD1 (5 bases). The DNA for the CDR3 is TGTGCCAGCATCGAACAGGAATATGGCTACACCTTC. As protein: CASIEQEYGYTF.